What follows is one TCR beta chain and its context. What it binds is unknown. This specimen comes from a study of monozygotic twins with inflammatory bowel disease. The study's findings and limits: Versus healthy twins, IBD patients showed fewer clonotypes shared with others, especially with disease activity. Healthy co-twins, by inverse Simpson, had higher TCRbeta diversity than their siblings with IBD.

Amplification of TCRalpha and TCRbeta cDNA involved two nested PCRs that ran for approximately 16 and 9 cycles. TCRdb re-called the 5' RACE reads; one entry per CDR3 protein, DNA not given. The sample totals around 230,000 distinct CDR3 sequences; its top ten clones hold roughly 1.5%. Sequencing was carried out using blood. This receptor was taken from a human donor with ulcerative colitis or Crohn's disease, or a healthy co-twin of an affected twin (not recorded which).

The chain's CDR3 is CASSQDRGLETQYF. This chain links TRBV3-1 with TRBJ2-5; absent DNA, TCRdb's TRBD1 call cannot be checked. Germline CDR1 and CDR2: LGHDT and YNNKEL (reference sequence). The CDR3 covers 14 residues.